Sequencing of this T cell receptor beta chain was carried out in a study of T cells in Graves' hyperthyroidism and ophthalmopathy. Findings and limits, study-wide: From stable hyperthyroidism, ophthalmopathy was separated by a 13 V-J model.

As to this clonotype: Its antigen is unidentified.

The CDR3 has 16 residues. V trimming: 3 bases; J trimming: 3 bases; junction bases outside the gene matches: 7. Germline assignment: CDR1 SNHLY and CDR2 FYNNEI. RNA transcripts served as the template for amplifying TCR beta CDR3 regions. Primed by the HTBI set, a first-round RT-PCR was run on the TCR CDR3. TCRdb redid the calling of the multiplex PCR reads with MiXCR, one entry per CDR3 protein. The sample holds around 690,000 distinct CDR3 sequences, 15% to 20% seen once. Cells are PBMCs isolated from over 7.5 ml of fresh blood. Specimen: blood. V and J are TRBV2 and TRBJ2-3; 9 positions agree with TRBD2. The clonotype originates from a man aged 45 to 65 with Graves' hyperthyroidism. The CDR3 DNA reads as TGTGCCAGCAGTGAGATGAGCGGGAGGAAGACAGATACGCAGTATTTT. Its translation: CASSEMSGRKTDTQYF.